These T cell receptor beta chains were read from a single sample in a study of OX40 agonist ivuxolimab in advanced cancers. Using immunoSEQ multiplex PCR, the repertoire was profiled, and TCRdb retains in-frame clones only, with some absent. The table lists 65,000 to 80,000 clones, over 90% of them singletons, with roughly 6.5% in the top ten. The starting material was CD4+ or CD8+ T cells sorted from blood, obtained in a trial of the OX40 agonist ivuxolimab. These receptors came from an adult with an advanced solid tumor such as melanoma, head and neck, liver or kidney cancer. The CDR3 runs from the conserved cysteine through the conserved F or W. The D gene is left open where the match is weak. Rows give clone size only sometimes, using once, few, many, or a class for an expanded clone.

d_call: NA; clone_size: NA; v_call: TRBV6-6; j_call: TRBJ2-7; cdr3_aa: CASSYPGGEQYF; cdr3_nt: TGTGCCAGCAGTTACCCAGGTGGCGAGCAGTACTTC
d_call: NA; clone_size: NA; v_call: TRBV27; j_call: TRBJ2-1; cdr3_aa: CASSFFRDSNEQFF; cdr3_nt: TGTGCCAGCAGTTTCTTCCGGGACTCCAATGAGCAGTTCTTC
d_call: NA; clone_size: NA; v_call: TRBV11-2; j_call: TRBJ2-7; cdr3_aa: CASSQTGQYEQYF; cdr3_nt: TGTGCCAGCAGCCAGACGGGACAATACGAGCAGTACTTC
d_call: NA; clone_size: few; v_call: TRBV5-1; j_call: TRBJ2-7; cdr3_aa: CASSFGSGESYEQYF; cdr3_nt: TGCGCCAGCAGCTTCGGATCGGGGGAGTCCTACGAGCAGTACTTC
d_call: NA; clone_size: NA; v_call: TRBV23-1; j_call: TRBJ1-5; cdr3_aa: CASSQWGGSNQPQHF; cdr3_nt: TGCGCCAGCAGTCAATGGGGGGGGAGCAATCAGCCCCAGCATTTT
d_call: NA; clone_size: NA; v_call: TRBV27; j_call: TRBJ1-4; cdr3_aa: CASSPPGGTSFEKLFF; cdr3_nt: TGTGCCAGCAGTCCACCGGGGGGGACAAGTTTTGAAAAACTGTTTTTT
d_call: NA; clone_size: few; v_call: TRBV5-1; j_call: TRBJ2-5; cdr3_aa: CASSLTVKETQYF; cdr3_nt: TGCGCCAGCAGCTTGACAGTCAAAGAGACCCAGTACTTC
d_call: NA; clone_size: NA; v_call: TRBV27; j_call: TRBJ1-1; cdr3_aa: CASSLSPGDFEAFF; cdr3_nt: TGTGCCAGCAGTTTAAGCCCGGGGGACTTTGAAGCTTTCTTT
d_call: NA; clone_size: NA; v_call: TRBV10-2; j_call: TRBJ2-7; cdr3_aa: CASSTVDAYEQYF; cdr3_nt: TGCGCCAGCAGTACGGTGGATGCCTACGAGCAGTACTTC
d_call: TRBD1; clone_size: NA; v_call: TRBV25-1; j_call: TRBJ1-4; cdr3_aa: CASSGPKPGGWSRGLFF; cdr3_nt: TGTGCCAGCAGTGGGCCAAAACCAGGGGGCTGGTCGCGAGGACTGTTTTTT
d_call: NA; clone_size: NA; v_call: TRBV14; j_call: TRBJ2-7; cdr3_aa: CASSQGRVSAYEQYF; cdr3_nt: TGTGCCAGCAGCCAAGGTAGGGTCAGCGCCTACGAGCAGTACTTC
d_call: NA; clone_size: NA; v_call: TRBV18; j_call: TRBJ1-3; cdr3_aa: CASSPERGSGNTIYF; cdr3_nt: TGTGCCAGCTCACCCGAACGGGGGTCTGGAAACACCATATATTTT
d_call: TRBD1; clone_size: NA; v_call: TRBV7-6; j_call: TRBJ1-5; cdr3_aa: CASSADRGLQPQHF; cdr3_nt: TGTGCCAGCAGCGCAGACAGGGGGCTTCAGCCCCAGCATTTT
d_call: TRBD2; clone_size: NA; v_call: TRBV30; j_call: TRBJ2-7; cdr3_aa: CAWSGLNEGTSWSYEQYF; cdr3_nt: TGTGCCTGGAGCGGTCTCAATGAGGGGACTAGCTGGAGCTACGAGCAGTACTTC
d_call: NA; clone_size: few; v_call: TRBV10-3; j_call: TRBJ1-2; cdr3_aa: CAISERQDYGYTF; cdr3_nt: TGTGCCATCAGTGAGAGACAGGACTATGGCTACACCTTC
d_call: TRBD1; clone_size: NA; v_call: TRBV27; j_call: TRBJ2-7; cdr3_aa: CASRGDRDVYEQYF; cdr3_nt: TGTGCCAGCAGGGGAGACAGGGACGTCTACGAGCAGTACTTC
d_call: TRBD1; clone_size: NA; v_call: TRBV6-4; j_call: TRBJ1-2; cdr3_aa: CASSDGTGPNYGYTF; cdr3_nt: TGTGCCAGCAGTGACGGGACAGGGCCCAACTATGGCTACACCTTC
d_call: NA; clone_size: once; v_call: TRBV7-3; j_call: TRBJ1-2; cdr3_aa: CASSLGADGYTF; cdr3_nt: TGTGCCAGCAGCCTAGGGGCCGATGGCTACACCTTC
d_call: NA; clone_size: NA; v_call: TRBV4-1; j_call: TRBJ2-5; cdr3_aa: CASSQTGETQYF; cdr3_nt: TGCGCCAGCAGCCAAACAGGGGAGACCCAGTACTTC
d_call: NA; clone_size: NA; v_call: TRBV9; j_call: TRBJ1-4; cdr3_aa: CASSVGALTNEKLFF; cdr3_nt: TGTGCCAGCAGCGTAGGGGCTTTAACTAATGAAAAACTGTTTTTT
d_call: NA; clone_size: NA; v_call: TRBV7-9; j_call: TRBJ1-5; cdr3_aa: CASSAGGYSNQPQHF; cdr3_nt: TGTGCCAGCTCGGCCGGGGGTTATAGCAATCAGCCCCAGCATTTT
d_call: NA; clone_size: NA; v_call: TRBV19; j_call: TRBJ1-5; cdr3_aa: CASSIGEGGDQPQHF; cdr3_nt: TGTGCCAGTAGTATAGGAGAGGGGGGGGATCAGCCCCAGCATTTT
d_call: NA; clone_size: NA; v_call: TRBV4-2; j_call: TRBJ2-3; cdr3_aa: CASQGREEGGVTDTQYF; cdr3_nt: TGTGCCAGCCAAGGCAGGGAGGAGGGCGGAGTCACAGATACGCAGTATTTT
d_call: NA; clone_size: NA; v_call: TRBV25-1; j_call: TRBJ2-3; cdr3_aa: CASSDGGTRNF; cdr3_nt: TGTGCCAGCAGTGACGGGGGCACGCGAAATTTT
d_call: NA; clone_size: NA; v_call: TRBV7-2; j_call: TRBJ2-6; cdr3_aa: CASSGDTSSGANVLTF; cdr3_nt: TGTGCCAGCAGCGGGGACACATCCTCTGGGGCCAACGTCCTGACTTTC
d_call: NA; clone_size: NA; v_call: TRBV27; j_call: TRBJ1-3; cdr3_aa: CASSASGSSGNTIYF; cdr3_nt: TGTGCCAGCAGTGCATCAGGGAGCTCTGGAAACACCATATATTTT
d_call: NA; clone_size: NA; v_call: TRBV19; j_call: TRBJ1-2; cdr3_aa: CASSPTTGNYGYTF; cdr3_nt: TGTGCCAGTAGTCCCACGACGGGGAACTATGGCTACACCTTC
d_call: TRBD2; clone_size: NA; v_call: TRBV7-9; j_call: TRBJ2-2; cdr3_aa: CASSFSGRADGELFF; cdr3_nt: TGTGCCAGCAGCTTTAGCGGGAGGGCCGACGGGGAGCTGTTTTTT
d_call: TRBD1; clone_size: NA; v_call: TRBV5-6; j_call: TRBJ2-7; cdr3_aa: CASSVTGTGAYEQYF; cdr3_nt: TGTGCCAGCAGCGTGACCGGGACAGGGGCCTACGAGCAGTACTTC
d_call: TRBD1; clone_size: NA; v_call: TRBV7-2; j_call: TRBJ2-5; cdr3_aa: CASRPQGAGTQETQYF; cdr3_nt: TGTGCCAGCAGACCCCAGGGGGCAGGCACGCAAGAGACCCAGTACTTC
d_call: NA; clone_size: NA; v_call: TRBV6-5; j_call: TRBJ2-1; cdr3_aa: CASSYSDRDRYNEQFF; cdr3_nt: TGTGCCAGCAGTTACTCGGACAGAGACCGCTACAATGAGCAGTTCTTC